This TCR beta chain comes out of a study of blood T cells in healthy people across ages. Combining a sample-barcoded 5' primer with a J-beta primer mix, a second PCR ran for 7 to 11 cycles. TCRdb reprocessed the 5' RACE reads via MiXCR and lists one record per CDR3 protein. The profile shows fewer than 900,000 distinct CDR3 sequences, roughly 34% of them singletons. Study-wide results and caveats: Older age went with lower TCR beta diversity per million T cells, in a roughly linear way. Strongly correlated with naive T cell percentage was TCR beta diversity.

Germline-derived CDR1 and CDR2 are SGDLS and YYNGEE. Trimming shortened V by 1 base and J by 8 bases, and 15 bases separated the two germline ends. CDR3 length: 14 amino acids. As concerns this clonotype: The target antigen is unknown.

The chain combines TRBV9 with TRBJ1-2; possibly TRBD1 for D (5 bases). Sequencing was performed on blood. The source is a man between 18 and 29 years old in good health. The CDR3 DNA is TGTGCCAGCAGCGTAACGGACAACTTGGGGGGCTACACCTTC. It yields the protein CASSVTDNLGGYTF.